The 25 T cell receptor beta chains presented below share a single source sample, sequenced in a study of blood T cell repertoires in COVID-19. The protocol was immunoSEQ multiplex PCR, while the TCRdb copy is restricted to in-frame clones and leaves out a portion. The sample has about 440,000 clones; about 85% are singletons. The sequenced sample was PBMCs or T cells enriched from blood (not recorded which). These receptors originate from a woman aged 18 to 35 with acute COVID-19.

This clone was counted between two and nine times. The rearrangement joins TRBV21-1 to TRBJ2-7; the DNA was not compared with TRBD1, the D call given in the table. TRBV21-1 is annotated as a pseudogene. The CDR3 runs to 19 residues. The CDR3 here is CASSKGVRPLQLITYEQYF. The CDR3 DNA sequence: TGTGCCAGCAGCAAAGGAGTCCGTCCTCTACAGCTGATTACCTACGAGCAGTACTTC.

This clone was detected a few times. The genes are TRBV7-9 and TRBJ1-2; perhaps TRBD1 as D (6 bases). CDR3 length: 15 residues. Germline values: CDR1 SEHNR, CDR2 FQNEAQ (reference sequence). V lost 1 base to trimming and J lost 6 bases, with 15 bases between them. The CDR3 DNA reads as TGTGCCAGCAGCTTAGAAATGTCGGGACACCATGGCTACACCTTC. As protein: CASSLEMSGHHGYTF. Supplemented by reference TRBV7-9 and TRBJ1-2, the full variable domain reads DTGVSQNPRHKITKRGQNVTFRCDPISEHNRLYWYRQTLGQGPEFLTYFQNEAQLEKSRLLSDRFSAERPKGSFSTLEIQRTEQGDSAMYLCASSLEMSGHHGYTFGSGTRLTVV.

This chain uses TRBV10-3 with TRBJ1-5; 10 bases agree with TRBD1. This CDR3 spans 14 amino acids. Germline V gene sequence: CDR1 ENHRY, CDR2 SYGVKD. The trim removed 5 bases at V and 7 bases at J, leaving 5 bases unmatched. In DNA, the CDR3 is TGTGCCATCAGTCCCGGACAGGGGGGGCAGCCCCAGCATTTT. Encoded protein: CAISPGQGGQPQHF.

The gene calls are TRBV28 and TRBJ1-1; perhaps TRBD1 as D (5 bases). The CDR3 loop spans 14 amino acids. Germline V gives CDR1 MDHEN, CDR2 SYDVKM. V was cut by 8 bases and J by 2 bases, with 15 bases left in between. The CDR3 DNA reads TGTGCCAGCTTAGTCGGGGGGGGAAACACTGAAGCTTTCTTT. Its translation is CASLVGGGNTEAFF. Complete variable domain (other parts from reference TRBV28 and TRBJ1-1): DVKVTQSSRYLVKRTGEKVFLECVQDMDHENMFWYRQDPGLGLRLIYFSYDVKMKEKGDIPEGYSVSREKKERFSLILESASTNQTSMYLCASLVGGGNTEAFFGQGTRLTVV.

This chain joins TRBV7-9 and TRBJ2-7; no firm D call. Between the trimmed V and J ends, which lost 3 bases and 4 bases, there was a span of 10 bases. Germline V gives CDR1 SEHNR, CDR2 FQNEAQ (reference sequence). This CDR3 spans 13 amino acids. The CDR3 loop reads CASSLRIEYEQYF. CDR3 coding DNA: TGTGCCAGCAGCTTGCGGATTGAGTACGAGCAGTACTTC.

The chain joins TRBV5-1 to TRBJ2-3; no clear D gene. The CDR3 runs to 15 residues. CDR1 and CDR2 from the germline V gene are SGHRS and YFSETQ. V was clipped by 2 bases and J by 0 bases, with 10 bases between them. CDR3 in amino acids: CASSFRLGSTDTQYF. CDR3 nucleotide sequence: TGCGCCAGCAGCTTTCGTCTCGGTAGCACAGATACGCAGTATTTT.

The chain recombines TRBV12-3 or TRBV12-4 with TRBJ2-1; no clear D gene. Between the trimmed V and J ends, which lost 3 bases and 6 bases, there was a span of 3 bases. The length of the CDR3 is 11 residues. CDR3 protein: CASSFVNEQFF. CDR3 coding DNA: TGTGCCAGCAGTTTCGTCAATGAGCAGTTCTTC.

As DNA, the CDR3 is TGTGCCAGCAGCGTAGATTTGGGGGACAGCTCGGCGGGCTATGGCTACACCTTC. Translated, it gives CASSVDLGDSSAGYGYTF. The chain uses TRBV9 and TRBJ1-2; 7 bases map to TRBD1. The germline V gene encodes CDR1 SGDLS and CDR2 YYNGEE. V shed 0 bases and J 4 bases; nucleotides not matched to a gene: 15. The CDR3 is made up of 18 amino acids.

This chain connects TRBV30 to TRBJ2-2; the match to TRBD2 covers 8 bases. The CDR3 is 13 amino acids. With 5 bases clipped from V and 7 bases from J, the junction kept 6 bases outside the gene matches. In germline, CDR1 is GTSNPN, CDR2 SVGIG (reference sequence). CDR3 loop: CAWAPREGGELFF. The DNA for the CDR3 is TGTGCCTGGGCCCCCCGGGAGGGCGGGGAGCTGTTTTTT.

This clone was counted between two and nine times. V gene TRBV10-2 combines with J gene TRBJ2-1; TRBD1 might be the D (6 bases). Germline V lookup: CDR1 WSHSY, CDR2 SAAADI. V was shortened by 6 bases and J by 4 bases, with 10 bases between the two germline ends. The CDR3 extends over 13 amino acids. The CDR3 nucleotides read TGCGCCAGCAGGGAAACAGGGTACAATGAGCAGTTCTTC. This translates into CASRETGYNEQFF.

The chain recombines TRBV2 with TRBJ2-2, with D possibly matching TRBD2 (5 bases). The V gene lost 5 bases and the J gene lost 1 base, with 14 bases spanning the gap. The CDR3 contains 16 residues. Looked up from germline, CDR1 is SNHLY and CDR2 is FYNNEI. CDR3 DNA: TGTGCCAGCAGTACCGAGGGTTGGGGGAACACCGGGGAGCTGTTTTTT. This encodes CASSTEGWGNTGELFF.

The chain carries TRBV19 and TRBJ2-7; 7 nucleotides line up with TRBD2. The CDR3 length is 15 residues. V gave up 3 bases and J gave up 2 bases; unmatched junction bases: 7. From germline, CDR1 is LNHDA and CDR2 SQIVND (reference sequence). CDR3 sequence: CASSISSGGTYEQYF. The CDR3, as DNA: TGTGCCAGTAGTATCTCATCGGGGGGTACCTACGAGCAGTACTTC.

The gene calls are TRBV6-2 or TRBV6-3 and TRBJ1-2; 8 bases are a match to TRBD1. Trimming took 6 bases from V and 3 from J; bases not matched to a gene: 9. The CDR3 length is 15 residues. The germline CDR1 and CDR2 sequences are MNHEY and SVGEGT. The CDR3 DNA follows: TGTGCCAGCAGCGGCCGGACAGGGATCGACTATGGCTACACCTTC. Its translation is CASSGRTGIDYGYTF.

The chain couples TRBV4-1 to TRBJ1-2; no firm D call. The CDR3 is made up of 15 amino acids. With 0 bases removed from V and 0 bases from J, the gap between germline ends came to 8 bases. Germline V gene sequence: CDR1 MGHRA, CDR2 YSYEKL. CDR3 nucleotide sequence: TGCGCCAGCAGCCAAGACCCGTCCCCTAACTATGGCTACACCTTC. Translating it yields CASSQDPSPNYGYTF.

The V call is TRBV6-2 or TRBV6-3, the J call TRBJ1-1; 8 nucleotides match TRBD1. Losses at the gene ends were 0 bases for V and 2 bases for J; bases not matched to a gene: 2. Germline CDR1 and CDR2: MNHEY and SVGEGT. The CDR3 has 15 amino acids. The CDR3 coding sequence is TGTGCCAGCAGTTACTCGGCAGGGGGCAACACTGAAGCTTTCTTT. This gives the protein CASSYSAGGNTEAFF.

V and J are TRBV6-5 and TRBJ2-7, with 9 positions matching TRBD1. The V gene's germline CDR1 is MNHEY and CDR2 SVGAGI. V lost 7 bases, J lost 6 bases, and 10 bases stayed unmatched. The CDR3 runs to 14 residues. The chain's CDR3 is CASTTGGVKGEQYF. The CDR3 DNA sequence: TGTGCCAGCACCACAGGGGGCGTAAAGGGCGAGCAGTACTTC.

The CDR3 reads CASSWDTTSGYTF. The CDR3 DNA sequence: TGTGCCAGCAGTTGGGACACTACCAGTGGCTACACCTTC. The rearrangement uses TRBV5-4 and TRBJ1-2; possibly TRBD1 for D (6 bases). Germline values: CDR1 SGHNT, CDR2 YYREEE (reference sequence). With 5 bases removed from V and 7 bases from J, the gap between germline ends came to 15 bases. The CDR3 consists of 13 residues.

This sequence joins TRBV7-3 and TRBJ2-1; 13 bases match TRBD2. With 2 bases clipped from V and 6 bases from J, the junction kept 10 bases outside the gene matches. Germline V gene sequence: CDR1 SGHTA, CDR2 FQGTGA. This CDR3 comprises 18 residues. For the CDR3, the DNA is TGTGCCAGCAGCTTAGGACTAGCGGGGGACACGTGGGGCAATGAGCAGTTCTTC. It yields the protein CASSLGLAGDTWGNEQFF.

The chain employs TRBV5-1 and TRBJ1-6; the D is unclear. V gave up 3 bases and J gave up 0 bases, with 10 bases separating them. Germline CDR1 and CDR2: SGHRS and YFSETQ. This CDR3 comprises 16 residues. CDR3 DNA: TGCGCCAGCAGCTCAGACACCAGCTCCTATAATTCACCCCTCCACTTT. Translation gives CASSSDTSSYNSPLHF.

The rearrangement uses TRBV29-1 and TRBJ2-1; 8 positions match TRBD1. CDR3 size: 14 residues. The V gene's germline CDR1 is SQVTM and CDR2 ANQGSEA. The ends lost 7 bases at V and 7 bases at J; junction bases unmatched: 12. The CDR3 loop is CSAADRGRGNEQFF. CDR3 DNA sequence: TGCAGCGCCGCCGACAGGGGAAGAGGGAATGAGCAGTTCTTC.

The V call is TRBV6-5, the J call TRBJ2-7; unclear D gene. Trimming pared 2 bases from V and 3 bases from J, leaving 8 bases between. This CDR3 spans 13 amino acids. Germline V gene data show CDR1 as MNHEY and CDR2 as SVGAGI. The CDR3, as DNA: TGTGCCAGCAGTTACGGAGACCTCTACGAGCAGTACTTC. This encodes CASSYGDLYEQYF.

This sequence joins TRBV19 and TRBJ2-6; D might be TRBD1 (6 bases). The CDR3 contains 20 residues. The V gene lost 2 bases and the J gene lost 5 bases, with 25 bases spanning the gap. The V gene's germline CDR1 is LNHDA and CDR2 SQIVND (reference sequence). The CDR3 sequence is CASSIQTYRQGPRWANVLTF. The CDR3 region has the DNA TGTGCCAGTAGTATACAAACCTACAGGCAGGGGCCTCGTTGGGCCAACGTCCTGACTTTC.

This clone has just one count. The chain carries TRBV9 and TRBJ2-7; 8 nucleotides line up with TRBD1. The germline CDR1 and CDR2 sequences are SGDLS and YYNGEE. The CDR3 totals 13 residues. V was pared by 3 bases and J by 1 base, with 0 bases of the junction left unmatched. The DNA of the CDR3 is TGTGCCAGCAGCGGGGACAGGTCCTACGAGCAGTACTTC. This encodes CASSGDRSYEQYF. The full variable domain, its missing parts supplied by reference TRBV9 and TRBJ2-7, is DSGVTQTPKHLITATGQRVTLRCSPRSGDLSVYWYQQSLDQGLQFLIQYYNGEERAKGNILERFSAQQFPDLHSELNLSSLELGDSALYFCASSGDRSYEQYFGPGTRLTVT.

About this clone itself: Distinct nucleotide sequences in the sample also encode this CDR3. The CDR3 loop reads CASSFGQGGQPQHF. The CDR3 DNA reads as TGCGCCAGCAGCTTCGGGCAGGGCGGTCAGCCCCAGCATTTT. V usage is TRBV5-1 and J usage is TRBJ1-5; a weak D match, TRBD1 (5 bases). Trimming left V 2 bases short and J 6 bases short, with 12 bases between. Germline V gene sequence: CDR1 SGHRS, CDR2 YFSETQ. This CDR3 has 14 residues.

The genes are TRBV27 and TRBJ2-1; the D is unclear. The V end lost 5 bases, the J end lost 1 base, and 12 bases lay between the germline ends. The CDR3 covers 15 residues. Germline V gene data show CDR1 as MNHEY and CDR2 as SMNVEV (reference sequence). CDR3 in amino acids: CASSPSAVSYNEQFF. CDR3 bases: TGTGCCAGCAGTCCGTCCGCGGTTTCCTACAATGAGCAGTTCTTC.